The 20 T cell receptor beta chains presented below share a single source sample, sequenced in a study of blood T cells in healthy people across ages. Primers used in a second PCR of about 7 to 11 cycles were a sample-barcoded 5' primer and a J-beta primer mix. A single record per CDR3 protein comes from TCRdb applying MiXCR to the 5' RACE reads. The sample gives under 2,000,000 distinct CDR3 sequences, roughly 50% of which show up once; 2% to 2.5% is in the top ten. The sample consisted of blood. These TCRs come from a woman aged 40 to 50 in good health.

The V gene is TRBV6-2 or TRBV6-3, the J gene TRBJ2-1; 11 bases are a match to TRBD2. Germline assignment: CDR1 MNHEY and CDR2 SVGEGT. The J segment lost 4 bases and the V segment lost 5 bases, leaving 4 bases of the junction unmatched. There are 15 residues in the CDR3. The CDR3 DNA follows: TGTGCCAGCAGTCGTGCTAGCGGGGGGTACAATGAGCAGTTCTTC. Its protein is CASSRASGGYNEQFF.

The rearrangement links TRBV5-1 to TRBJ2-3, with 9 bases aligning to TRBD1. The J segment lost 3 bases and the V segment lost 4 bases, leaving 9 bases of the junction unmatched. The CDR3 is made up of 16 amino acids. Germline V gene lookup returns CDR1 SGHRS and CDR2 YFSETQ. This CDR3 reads CASSRGGTGRTDTQYF. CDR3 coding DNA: TGCGCCAGCAGCCGTGGCGGGACAGGGAGGACAGATACGCAGTATTTT.

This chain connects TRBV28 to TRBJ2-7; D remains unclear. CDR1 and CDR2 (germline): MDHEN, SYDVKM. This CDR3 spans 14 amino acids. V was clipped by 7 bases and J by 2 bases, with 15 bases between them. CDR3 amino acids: CASNLGKRPYEQYF. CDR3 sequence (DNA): TGTGCCAGCAACCTTGGCAAACGGCCCTACGAGCAGTACTTC.

Here the CDR3 DNA reads TGTGCCAGCGGGAATGAGGTGCCTGGGTCACCCCTCCACTTT. Its protein is CASGNEVPGSPLHF. This chain joins TRBV7-9 and TRBJ1-6, with D hard to call. The length of the CDR3 is 14 residues. Between the trimmed V and J ends, which lost 8 bases and 10 bases, there was a span of 18 bases. Germline CDR1 reads SEHNR; CDR2 reads FQNEAQ (reference sequence).

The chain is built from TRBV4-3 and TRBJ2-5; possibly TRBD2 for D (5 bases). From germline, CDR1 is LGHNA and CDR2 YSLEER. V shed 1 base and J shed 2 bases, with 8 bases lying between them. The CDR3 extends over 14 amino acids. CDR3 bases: TGCGCCAGCAGCCAAGGACTACAACAAGAGACCCAGTACTTC. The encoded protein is CASSQGLQQETQYF.

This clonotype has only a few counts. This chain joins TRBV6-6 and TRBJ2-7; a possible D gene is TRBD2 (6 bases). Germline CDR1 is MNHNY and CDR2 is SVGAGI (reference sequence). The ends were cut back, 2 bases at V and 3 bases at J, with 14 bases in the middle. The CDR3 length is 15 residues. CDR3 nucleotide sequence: TGTGCCAGCAGTTACGAAGGAGGGACCATCTACGAGCAGTACTTC. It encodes CASSYEGGTIYEQYF.

The CDR3 region has the DNA TGTGCCAGCAGTTTTTTTCGCAGGGGCTCCTCCAATCAGCCCCAGCATTTT. It specifies CASSFFRRGSSNQPQHF. V usage is TRBV12-3 or TRBV12-4 and J usage is TRBJ1-5; TRBD1 might be the D (6 bases). This CDR3 has 17 amino acids. V was clipped by 3 bases and J by 3 bases, with 18 bases between them.

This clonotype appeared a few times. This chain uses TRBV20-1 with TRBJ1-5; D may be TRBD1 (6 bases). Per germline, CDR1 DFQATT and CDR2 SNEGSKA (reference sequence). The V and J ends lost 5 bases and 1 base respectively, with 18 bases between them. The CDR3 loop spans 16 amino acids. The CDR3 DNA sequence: TGCAGTGCTCCTCTAGGTGGGACATTGAGCAATCAGCCCCAGCATTTT. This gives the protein CSAPLGGTLSNQPQHF.

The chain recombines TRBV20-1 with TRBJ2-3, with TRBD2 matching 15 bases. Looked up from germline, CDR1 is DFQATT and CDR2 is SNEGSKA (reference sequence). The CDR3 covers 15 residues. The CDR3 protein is CSGLAGGLGTDTQYF. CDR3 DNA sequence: TGCAGCGGACTAGCGGGGGGGCTCGGTACAGATACGCAGTATTTT.

The CDR3: CASSQESRGQPQHF. The DNA of the CDR3 is TGCGCCAGCAGCCAAGAGAGTAGGGGCCAGCCCCAGCATTTT. This rearrangement joins TRBV4-1 to TRBJ1-5; the D gene is possibly TRBD1 (5 bases). The CDR3 length is 14 residues. From germline, CDR1 is MGHRA and CDR2 YSYEKL. Trimming took off 0 bases at V and 7 bases at J, with 10 bases between the two ends.

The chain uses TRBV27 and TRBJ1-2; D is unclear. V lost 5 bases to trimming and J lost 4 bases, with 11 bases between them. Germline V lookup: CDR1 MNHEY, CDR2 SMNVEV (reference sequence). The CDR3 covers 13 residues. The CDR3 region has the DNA TGTGCCAGCAGTGTGCAGCCCCTCTATGGCTACACCTTC. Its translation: CASSVQPLYGYTF.

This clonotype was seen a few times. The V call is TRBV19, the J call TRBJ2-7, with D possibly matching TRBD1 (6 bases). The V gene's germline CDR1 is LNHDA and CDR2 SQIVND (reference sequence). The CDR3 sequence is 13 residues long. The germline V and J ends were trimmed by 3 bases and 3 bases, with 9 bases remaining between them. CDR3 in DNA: TGTGCCAGTAGTATGGTCAGGGGCTACGAGCAGTACTTC. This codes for CASSMVRGYEQYF.

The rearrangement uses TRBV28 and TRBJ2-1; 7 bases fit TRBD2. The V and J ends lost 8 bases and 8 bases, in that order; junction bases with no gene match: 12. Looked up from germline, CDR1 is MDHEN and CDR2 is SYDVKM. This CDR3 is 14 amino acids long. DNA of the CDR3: TGTGCCAGCGTCCGACTAGCCCAAATCCATGAGCAGTTCTTC. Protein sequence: CASVRLAQIHEQFF.

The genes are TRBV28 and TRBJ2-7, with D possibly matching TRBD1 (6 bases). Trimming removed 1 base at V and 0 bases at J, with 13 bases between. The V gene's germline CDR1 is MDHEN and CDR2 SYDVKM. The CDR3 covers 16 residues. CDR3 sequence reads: CASSLSRTASSYEQYF. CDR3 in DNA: TGTGCCAGCAGTTTATCCCGGACAGCAAGCTCCTACGAGCAGTACTTC.

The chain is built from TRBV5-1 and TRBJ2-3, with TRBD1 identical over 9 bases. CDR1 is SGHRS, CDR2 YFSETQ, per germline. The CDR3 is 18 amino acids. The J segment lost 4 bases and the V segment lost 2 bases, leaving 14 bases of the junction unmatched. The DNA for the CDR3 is TGCGCCAGCAGCTTACCGGACAGGGGACCCGGCTCCGCAGATACGCAGTATTTT. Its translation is CASSLPDRGPGSADTQYF.

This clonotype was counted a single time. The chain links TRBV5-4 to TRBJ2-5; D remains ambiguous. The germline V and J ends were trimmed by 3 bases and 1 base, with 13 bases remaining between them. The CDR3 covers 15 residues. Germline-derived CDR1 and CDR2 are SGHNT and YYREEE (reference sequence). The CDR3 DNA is TGTGCCAGCAGCTATTTCGGGCGCCTCCAAGAGACCCAGTACTTC. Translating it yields CASSYFGRLQETQYF.

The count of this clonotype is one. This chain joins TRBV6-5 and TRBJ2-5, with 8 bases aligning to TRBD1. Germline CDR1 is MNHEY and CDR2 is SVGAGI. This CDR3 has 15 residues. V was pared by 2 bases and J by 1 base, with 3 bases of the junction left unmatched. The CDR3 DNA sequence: TGTGCCAGCAGTTACGCGACAGGGGCCCAAGAGACCCAGTACTTC. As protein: CASSYATGAQETQYF.

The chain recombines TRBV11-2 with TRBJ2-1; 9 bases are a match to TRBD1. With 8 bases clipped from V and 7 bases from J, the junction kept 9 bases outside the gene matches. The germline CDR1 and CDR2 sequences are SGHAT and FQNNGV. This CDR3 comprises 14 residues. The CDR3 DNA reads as TGTGCCAGCGGGGACAGGGTGGTTGGGAATGAGCAGTTCTTC. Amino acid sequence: CASGDRVVGNEQFF.

The CDR3 protein is CASSPSQGWGGTDTQYF. The CDR3 bases are TGTGCCAGCAGCCCCTCGCAGGGGTGGGGTGGAACAGATACGCAGTATTTT. The chain carries TRBV4-2 and TRBJ2-3; TRBD1 might be the D (6 bases). This CDR3 spans 17 amino acids. Trimming shortened V by 4 bases and J by 3 bases, and 20 bases separated the two germline ends. Germline V gene lookup returns CDR1 LGHNA and CDR2 YNFKEQ.

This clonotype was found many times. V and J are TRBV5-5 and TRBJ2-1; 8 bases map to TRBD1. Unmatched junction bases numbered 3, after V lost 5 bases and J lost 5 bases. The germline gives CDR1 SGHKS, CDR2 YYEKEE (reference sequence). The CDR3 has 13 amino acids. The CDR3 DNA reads TGTGCCAGCAGTGGACAGGGCCACAATGAGCAGTTCTTC. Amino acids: CASSGQGHNEQFF.